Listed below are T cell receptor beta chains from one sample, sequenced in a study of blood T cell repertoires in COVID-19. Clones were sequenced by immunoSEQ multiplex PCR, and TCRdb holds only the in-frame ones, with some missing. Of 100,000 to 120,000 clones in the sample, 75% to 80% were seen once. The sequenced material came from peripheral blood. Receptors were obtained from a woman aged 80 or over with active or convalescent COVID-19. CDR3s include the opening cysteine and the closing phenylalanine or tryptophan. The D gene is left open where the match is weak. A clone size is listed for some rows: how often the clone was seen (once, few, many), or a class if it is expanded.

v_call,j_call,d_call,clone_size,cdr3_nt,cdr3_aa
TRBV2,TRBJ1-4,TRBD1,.,TGTGCCAGCAGTGAACGACAGGGCCCAACTAATGAAAAACTGTTTTTT,CASSERQGPTNEKLFF
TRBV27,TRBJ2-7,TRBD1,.,TGTGCCAGCAGTCAATCGGGACAGGGGACCTACGAGCAGTACTTC,CASSQSGQGTYEQYF
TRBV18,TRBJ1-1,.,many,TGTGCCAGCTCACCATCGGGGGGGTCCGCGAAGGAGACTGAAGCTTTCTTT,CASSPSGGSAKETEAFF
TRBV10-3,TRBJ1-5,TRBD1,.,TGTGCCATCAGTGAGTCGGGACAGAACAATCAGCCCCAGCATTTT,CAISESGQNNQPQHF
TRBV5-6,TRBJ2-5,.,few,TGTGCCAGCAGCTCCCTTGGGGGGGAGACCCAGTACTTC,CASSSLGGETQYF
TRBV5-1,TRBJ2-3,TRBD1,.,TGCGCCAGCGCGGGACAGGGGTCAGATACGCAGTATTTT,CASAGQGSDTQYF
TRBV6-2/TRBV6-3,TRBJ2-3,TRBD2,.,TGTGCCAGCAGCCCCCGTCCTAAAGCGGGGGCAGATACGCAGTATTTT,CASSPRPKAGADTQYF
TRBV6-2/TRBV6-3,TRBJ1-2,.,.,TGTGCCAGCAGTTACTATGGGAGAGGTGGTGGCTACACCTTC,CASSYYGRGGGYTF
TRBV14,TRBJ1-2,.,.,TGTGCCAGCAGCCAACTAGGATACTATGGCTACACCTTC,CASSQLGYYGYTF
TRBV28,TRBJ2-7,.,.,TGTGCCAGCAGTTTATTCCAGGGGCAGGAGCAGTACTTC,CASSLFQGQEQYF
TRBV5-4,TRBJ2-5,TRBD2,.,TGTGCCAGCAGTTCGGGACTAGCGGGGCAAGAGACCCAGTACTTC,CASSSGLAGQETQYF
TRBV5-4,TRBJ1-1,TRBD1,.,TGTGCCAGCAGCCCAGGAACAGGGGGGGATGAAGCTTTCTTT,CASSPGTGGDEAFF
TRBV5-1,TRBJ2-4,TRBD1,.,TGCGCCAGCAGCTTGGGCGGACAGGGATTAGCCAAAAACATTCAGTACTTC,CASSLGGQGLAKNIQYF
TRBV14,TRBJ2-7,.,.,TGTGCCAGCAGCCGATATAGCTCTGCTAACTACGAGCAGTACTTC,CASSRYSSANYEQYF
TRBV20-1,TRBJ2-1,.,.,TGCAGTGCTAGTCGGGACCATTTGACACAGGGGCAGTTCTTC,CSASRDHLTQGQFF
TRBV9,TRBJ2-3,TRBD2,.,TGTGCCAGCAGCTGGACTAGCGGGAATATTGTGGGCACAGATACGCAGTATTTT,CASSWTSGNIVGTDTQYF
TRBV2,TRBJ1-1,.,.,TGTGCCAGCTCTGGGGGGATGGACACTGAAGCTTTCTTT,CASSGGMDTEAFF
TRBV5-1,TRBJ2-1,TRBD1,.,TGCGCCAGCAGCAAAGACAGGGGGCTTCGCGAGCAGTTCTTC,CASSKDRGLREQFF
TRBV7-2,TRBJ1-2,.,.,TGTGCCAGCAGCTTAAGGGGTGGATTGACGGCTAACTATGGCTACACCTTC,CASSLRGGLTANYGYTF
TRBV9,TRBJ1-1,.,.,TGTGCCAGCAGCGTTTTATCCGCCCCAGGGAACACTGAAGCTTTCTTT,CASSVLSAPGNTEAFF
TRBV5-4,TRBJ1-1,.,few,TGTGCCAGCAGCTTGATCGAGGGAGGAACTGAAGCTTTCTTT,CASSLIEGGTEAFF
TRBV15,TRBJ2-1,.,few,TGTGCCACCAGCAGAGGAGGGGGTTCGACCTACAATGAGCAGTTCTTC,CATSRGGGSTYNEQFF
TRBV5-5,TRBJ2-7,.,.,TGTGCCAGCAGCTCTAGAGAATCGGAGCAGTACTTC,CASSSRESEQYF
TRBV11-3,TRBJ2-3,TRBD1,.,TGTGCCAGCAGCTTCGGGACAGGGTTAGGTACGCAGTATTTT,CASSFGTGLGTQYF
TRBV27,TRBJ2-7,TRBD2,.,TGTGCCAGCAGTTTGGGACTATGGGGACCTGGCGACGAGCAGTACTTC,CASSLGLWGPGDEQYF
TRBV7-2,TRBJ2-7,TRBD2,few,TGTGCCAGCAGCTTAGAAATCACTAGCGGGAGGCACGAGCAGTACTTC,CASSLEITSGRHEQYF
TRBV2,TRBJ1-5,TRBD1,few,TGTGCCAGCAGACCGGACAGGGGAATATTTGATGGCAATCAGCCCCAGCATTTT,CASRPDRGIFDGNQPQHF
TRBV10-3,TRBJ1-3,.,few,TGTGCCATCAGTGAGGGGGGCGCTGGAAACACCATATATTTT,CAISEGGAGNTIYF
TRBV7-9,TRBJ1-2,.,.,TGTGCCAGCAGCTTAGTAGGAGTCGGCTATGGCTACACCTTC,CASSLVGVGYGYTF
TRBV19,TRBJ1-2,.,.,TGTGCCAGTAGTATATTGAGCGTCGGGGGGACTAACTATGGCTACACCTTC,CASSILSVGGTNYGYTF
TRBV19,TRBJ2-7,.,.,TGTGCCAGTAGTTTGGCTAGCGGACAGTTCTACGAGCAGTACTTC,CASSLASGQFYEQYF
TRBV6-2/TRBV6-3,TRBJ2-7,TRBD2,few,TGTGCCAGCAGGCCTAGCGGGAGACAGTGGTCCTACGAGCAGTACTTC,CASRPSGRQWSYEQYF
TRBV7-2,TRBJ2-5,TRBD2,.,TGTGCCAGCAGCTTATTTAGCGGGAGGGCGGAGCTGTACTTC,CASSLFSGRAELYF
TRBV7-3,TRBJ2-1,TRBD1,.,TGTGCCAGCAGCTTATGGGACAGGGGCTACAATGAGCAGTTCTTC,CASSLWDRGYNEQFF
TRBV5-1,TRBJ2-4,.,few,TGCGCCAGCAGCCCATCGACGGGAACGGACATTCAGTACTTC,CASSPSTGTDIQYF
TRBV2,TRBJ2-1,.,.,TGTGCCAGCAGGGGCGATAGCAATGAGCAGTTCTTC,CASRGDSNEQFF
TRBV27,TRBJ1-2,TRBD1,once,TGTGCCAGCAGTCCCCGCGGTACCGCGGGACAGCAAAACCTATATGGCTACACCTTC,CASSPRGTAGQQNLYGYTF
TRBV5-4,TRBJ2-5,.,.,TGTGCCAGCAGCTTGCCGGCAGGGAGGGAGACCCAGTACTTC,CASSLPAGRETQYF
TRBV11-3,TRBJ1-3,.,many,TGTGCCAGCAGTTTGGGGGGTTCTTCTGGAAACACCATATATTTT,CASSLGGSSGNTIYF
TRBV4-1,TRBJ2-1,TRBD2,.,TGCGCCAGCAGCCAAGATTATACTAGCGGGAGGACCCCCTACAATGAGCAGTTCTTC,CASSQDYTSGRTPYNEQFF
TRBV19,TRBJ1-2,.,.,TGTGCCAGTAGTATATCGACTGGTGGCTACACCTTC,CASSISTGGYTF
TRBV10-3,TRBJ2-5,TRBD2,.,TGTGCCACCGCTGGACTAGCGGGAGGCGGCCAAGAGACCCAGTACTTC,CATAGLAGGGQETQYF
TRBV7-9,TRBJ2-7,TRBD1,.,TGTGCCAGCAGCTCCGTCAGGGGGACAGCGTCTGGGGGGCAGTACTTC,CASSSVRGTASGGQYF
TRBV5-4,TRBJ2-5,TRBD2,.,TGTGCCAGCAGCCCCTGGAGCGGGAGGGAGACCCAGTACTTC,CASSPWSGRETQYF
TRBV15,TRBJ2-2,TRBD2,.,TGTGCCACCAGCAGAGAGGCAATTTCGACTAGCGGGAGTCCCGGGGAGCTGTTTTTT,CATSREAISTSGSPGELFF
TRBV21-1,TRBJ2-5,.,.,TGTGCCAGCACCCCGAGGCGAGAGACCCAGTACTTC,CASTPRRETQYF